The source of this TCR beta chain is a study of shared clonotypes between healthy human individuals. Study observations and caveats: An expected dependence of interdonor clonotype sharing on sequencing depth was noted. Generally, naive subsets (rather than memory subsets) showed larger estimated richness.

Profiled with immunoSEQ multiplex PCR; TCRdb holds only in-frame clones, not every one. The repertoire consists of roughly 2.6 million clones, with about 92% occurring once and the leading ten covering over 0.12%. Worth noting for this clone: No antigen is known for it.

V was clipped by 1 base and J by 6 bases, with 10 bases between them. This CDR3 has 14 residues. CDR1 and CDR2 from the germline V gene are SGHVS and FQNEAQ. The split of CD4+ cells yielded CD45RA+ naive and CD45RA-negative memory subsets. This chain links TRBV7-8 with TRBJ1-5; D ambiguous. The sequenced sample was naive CD4+ T cells sorted from blood. Subset of the sample: CD45RA+ positively selected. The sequence was collected from a man aged 18 to 29 in good health. This CDR3 reads CASSLGKSGQPQHF. The CDR3 DNA is TGTGCCAGCAGCTTAGGCAAGAGTGGTCAGCCCCAGCATTTT.